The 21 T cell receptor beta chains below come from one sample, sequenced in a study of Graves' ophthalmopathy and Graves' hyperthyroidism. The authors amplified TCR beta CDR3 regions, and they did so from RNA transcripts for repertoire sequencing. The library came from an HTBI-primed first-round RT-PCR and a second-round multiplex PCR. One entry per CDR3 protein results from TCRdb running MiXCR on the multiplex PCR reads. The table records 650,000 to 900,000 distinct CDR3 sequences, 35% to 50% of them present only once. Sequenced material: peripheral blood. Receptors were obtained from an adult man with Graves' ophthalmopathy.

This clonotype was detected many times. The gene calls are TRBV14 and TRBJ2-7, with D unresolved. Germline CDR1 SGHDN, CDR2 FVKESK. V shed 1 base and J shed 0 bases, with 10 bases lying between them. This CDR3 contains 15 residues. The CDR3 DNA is TGTGCCAGCAGCCAAGCAGGCTCAAGCTCCTACGAGCAGTACTTC. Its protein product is CASSQAGSSSYEQYF.

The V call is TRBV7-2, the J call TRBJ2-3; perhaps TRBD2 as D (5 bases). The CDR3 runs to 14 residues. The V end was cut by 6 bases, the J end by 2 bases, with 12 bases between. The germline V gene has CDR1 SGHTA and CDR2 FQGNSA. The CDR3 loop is CASSVLGFTDTQYF. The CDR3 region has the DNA TGTGCCAGCAGTGTACTAGGATTCACAGATACGCAGTATTTT.

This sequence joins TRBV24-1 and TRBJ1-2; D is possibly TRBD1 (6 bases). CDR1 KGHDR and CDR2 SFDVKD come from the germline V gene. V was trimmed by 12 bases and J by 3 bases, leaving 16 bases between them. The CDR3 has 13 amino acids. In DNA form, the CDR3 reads TGTGCCTGGAGTGTACGGACAGACTATGGCTACACCTTC. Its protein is CAWSVRTDYGYTF.

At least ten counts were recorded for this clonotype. CDR3 bases: TGTGCCAGCAGCCCCCAGGACGGGTTACCCGGCTACACCTTC. This gives the protein CASSPQDGLPGYTF. The V and J genes are TRBV9 and TRBJ1-2; no reliable D call. Between the trimmed V and J ends, which lost 4 bases and 8 bases, there was a span of 18 bases. The CDR3 extends over 14 amino acids. From germline, CDR1 is SGDLS and CDR2 YYNGEE.

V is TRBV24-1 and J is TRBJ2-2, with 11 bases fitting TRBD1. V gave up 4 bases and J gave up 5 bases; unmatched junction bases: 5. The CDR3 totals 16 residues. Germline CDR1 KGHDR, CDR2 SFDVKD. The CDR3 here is CATSDGDRGYTGELFF. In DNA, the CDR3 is TGTGCCACCAGTGACGGGGACAGGGGGTATACCGGGGAGCTGTTTTTT.

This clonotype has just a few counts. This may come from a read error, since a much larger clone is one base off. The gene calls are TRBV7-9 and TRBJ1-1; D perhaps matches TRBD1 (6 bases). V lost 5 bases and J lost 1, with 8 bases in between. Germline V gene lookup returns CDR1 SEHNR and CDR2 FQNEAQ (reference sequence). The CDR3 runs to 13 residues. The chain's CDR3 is CASSEQGNTEAFF. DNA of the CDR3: TGTGCCAGCAGCGAACAGGGGAACACTGAAGCTTTCTTT.

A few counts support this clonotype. This chain's CDR3 is CASSLLTGAPINTIYF. The CDR3 region has the DNA TGTGCCAGCAGCCTGCTGACAGGGGCTCCAATAAACACCATATATTTT. This sequence joins TRBV7-2 and TRBJ1-3, with 8 bases lining up with TRBD1. The V and J ends lost 5 bases and 6 bases, in that order; junction bases with no gene match: 12. Germline lookup yields CDR1 SGHTA and CDR2 FQGNSA. The CDR3 length is 16 residues. Full variable domain (missing parts from reference TRBV7-2 and TRBJ1-3): GAGVSQSPSNKVTEKGKDVELRCDPISGHTALYWYRQSLGQGLEFLIYFQGNSAPDKSGLPSDRFSAERTGGSVSTLTIQRTQQEDSAVYLCASSLLTGAPINTIYFGEGSWLTVV.

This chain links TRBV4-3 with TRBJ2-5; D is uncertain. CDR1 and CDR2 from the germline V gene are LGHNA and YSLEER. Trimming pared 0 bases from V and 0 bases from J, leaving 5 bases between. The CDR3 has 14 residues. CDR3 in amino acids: CASSQEGNQETQYF. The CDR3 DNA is TGCGCCAGCAGCCAAGAGGGAAACCAAGAGACCCAGTACTTC.

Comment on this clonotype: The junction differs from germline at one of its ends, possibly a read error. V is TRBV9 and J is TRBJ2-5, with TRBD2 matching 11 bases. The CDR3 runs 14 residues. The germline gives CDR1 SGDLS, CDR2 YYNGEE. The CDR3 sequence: CASRGLAAQGAQYF. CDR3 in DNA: TGCGCCAGCAGGGGACTAGCGGCTCAGGGGGCCCAGTACTTC.

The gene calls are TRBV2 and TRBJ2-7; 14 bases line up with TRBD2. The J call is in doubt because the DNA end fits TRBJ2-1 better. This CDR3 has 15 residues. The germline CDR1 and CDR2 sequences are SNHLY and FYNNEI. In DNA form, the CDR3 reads TGTGCCAGCAGTGGCTTGGGACTAGCGGGAGAGGAGCAGTTCTTC. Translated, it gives CASSGLGLAGEEQFF.

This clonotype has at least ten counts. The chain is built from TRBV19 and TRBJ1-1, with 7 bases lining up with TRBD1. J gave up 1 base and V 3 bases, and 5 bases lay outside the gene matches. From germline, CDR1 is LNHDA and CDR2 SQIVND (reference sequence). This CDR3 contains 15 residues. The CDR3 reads CASSMDRLGNTEAFF. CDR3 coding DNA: TGTGCCAGTAGTATGGACAGGTTGGGGAACACTGAAGCTTTCTTT.

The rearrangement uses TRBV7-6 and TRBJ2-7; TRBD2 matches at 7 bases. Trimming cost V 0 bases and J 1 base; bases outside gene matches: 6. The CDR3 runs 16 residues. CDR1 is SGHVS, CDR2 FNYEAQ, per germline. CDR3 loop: CASSLAGDYQSYEQYF. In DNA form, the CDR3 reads TGTGCCAGCAGCTTAGCGGGGGACTATCAGTCCTACGAGCAGTACTTC.

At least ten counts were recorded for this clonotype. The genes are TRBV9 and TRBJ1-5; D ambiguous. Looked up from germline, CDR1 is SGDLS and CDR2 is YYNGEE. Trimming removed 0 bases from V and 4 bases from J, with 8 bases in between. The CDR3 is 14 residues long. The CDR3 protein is CASSVEPVNQPQHF. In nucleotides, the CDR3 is TGTGCCAGCAGCGTAGAACCAGTTAATCAGCCCCAGCATTTT.

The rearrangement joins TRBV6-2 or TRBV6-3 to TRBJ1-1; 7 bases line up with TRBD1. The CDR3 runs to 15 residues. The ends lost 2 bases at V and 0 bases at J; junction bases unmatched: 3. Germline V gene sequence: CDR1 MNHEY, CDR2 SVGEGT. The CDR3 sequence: CASSYRDSLNTEAFF. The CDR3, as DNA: TGTGCCAGCAGTTACCGGGACAGCCTGAACACTGAAGCTTTCTTT.

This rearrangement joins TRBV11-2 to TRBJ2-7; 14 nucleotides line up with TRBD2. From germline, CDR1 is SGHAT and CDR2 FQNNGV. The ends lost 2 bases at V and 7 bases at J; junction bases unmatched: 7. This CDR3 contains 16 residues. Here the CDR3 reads CASSLYGTSGRSEQYF. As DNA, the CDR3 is TGTGCCAGCAGCTTATATGGGACTAGCGGGAGAAGTGAGCAGTACTTC.

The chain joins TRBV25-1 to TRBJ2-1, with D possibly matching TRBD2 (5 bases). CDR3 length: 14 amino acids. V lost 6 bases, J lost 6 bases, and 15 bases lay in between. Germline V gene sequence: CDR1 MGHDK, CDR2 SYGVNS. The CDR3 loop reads CASSSSDEGNEQFF. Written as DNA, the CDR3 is TGTGCCAGCAGCTCAAGCGACGAGGGCAATGAGCAGTTCTTC.

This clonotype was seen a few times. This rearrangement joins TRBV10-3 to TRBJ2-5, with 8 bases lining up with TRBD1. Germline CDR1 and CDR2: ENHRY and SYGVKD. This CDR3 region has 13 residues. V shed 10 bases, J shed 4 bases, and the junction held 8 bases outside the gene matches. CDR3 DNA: TGTGCCAGCCAACAGGGGGTAGGAGAGACCCAGTACTTC. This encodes CASQQGVGETQYF.

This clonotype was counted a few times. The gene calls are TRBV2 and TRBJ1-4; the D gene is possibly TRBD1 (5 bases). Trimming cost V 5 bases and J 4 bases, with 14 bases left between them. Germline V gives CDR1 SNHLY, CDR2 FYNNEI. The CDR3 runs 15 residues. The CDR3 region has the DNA TGTGCCAGCAGTCGCGCAGGGAATCATAATGAAAAACTGTTTTTT. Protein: CASSRAGNHNEKLFF.

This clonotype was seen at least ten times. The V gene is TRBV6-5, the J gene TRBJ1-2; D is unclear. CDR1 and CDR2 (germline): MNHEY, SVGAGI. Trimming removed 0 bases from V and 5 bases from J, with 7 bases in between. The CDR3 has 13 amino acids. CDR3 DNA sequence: TGTGCCAGCAGTTACTCGAACGGGTATGGCTACACCTTC. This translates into CASSYSNGYGYTF.

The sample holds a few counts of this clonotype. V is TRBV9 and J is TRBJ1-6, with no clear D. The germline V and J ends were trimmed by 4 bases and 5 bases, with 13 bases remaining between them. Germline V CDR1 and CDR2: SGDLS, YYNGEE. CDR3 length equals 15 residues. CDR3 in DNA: TGTGCCAGCAGCCAAGGCGGTTGGAATAATTCACCCCTCCACTTT. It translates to CASSQGGWNNSPLHF.

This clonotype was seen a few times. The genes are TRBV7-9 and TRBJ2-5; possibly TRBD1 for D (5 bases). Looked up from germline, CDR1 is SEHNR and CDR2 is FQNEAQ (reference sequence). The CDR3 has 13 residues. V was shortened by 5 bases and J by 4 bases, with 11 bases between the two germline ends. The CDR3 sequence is CASSQFQGETQYF. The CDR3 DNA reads TGTGCCAGCAGCCAATTTCAGGGAGAGACCCAGTACTTC.